The 22 T cell receptor beta chains presented below share a single source sample, sequenced in a study of glioma-infiltrating T cells after dendritic cell vaccination. Here immunoSEQ multiplex PCR was the method, and the copy in TCRdb shows in-frame clones only, minus some. In the table there are roughly 100,000 clones, about 85% of which are singletons. The sample consisted of blood, taken before dendritic cell vaccination. These receptors were obtained from a human donor with glioblastoma.

V gene TRBV12-5 combines with J gene TRBJ1-1; TRBD1 might be the D (6 bases). Germline V gene lookup returns CDR1 LGHNT and CDR2 FRNRAP. V was pared by 2 bases and J by 3 bases, with 25 bases between. The CDR3 spans 19 residues. The CDR3 spells CASGLTLGYGAPGDTEAFF. Written as DNA, the CDR3 is TGTGCTAGTGGTTTGACATTAGGATACGGGGCGCCAGGGGACACTGAAGCTTTCTTT.

The chain combines TRBV5-8 with TRBJ2-3; no definite D call. CDR1 is SGHTS and CDR2 is YDEGEE in the germline V gene. V was trimmed by 2 bases and J by 1 base, leaving 5 bases between them. This CDR3 spans 13 amino acids. CDR3 residues: CASSFPGTDTQYF. CDR3 nucleotide sequence: TGTGCCAGCAGCTTCCCAGGCACAGATACGCAGTATTTT. The full variable domain, its missing parts supplied by reference TRBV5-8 and TRBJ2-3, is EAGVTQSPTHLIKTRGQQATLRCSPISGHTSVYWYQQALGLGLQFLLWYDEGEERNRGNFPPRFSGRQFPNYSSELNVNALELEDSALYLCASSFPGTDTQYFGPGTRLTVL.

The V and J genes are TRBV9 and TRBJ2-7; 8 bases align to TRBD2. This CDR3 spans 16 amino acids. The V segment lost 0 bases and the J segment 3 bases; nucleotides outside the gene matches: 8. Germline V lookup: CDR1 SGDLS, CDR2 YYNGEE. CDR3: CASSVASSGVIYEQYF. DNA of the CDR3: TGTGCCAGCAGCGTAGCGAGTAGCGGGGTTATCTACGAGCAGTACTTC. Full variable domain (remainder filled in from reference TRBV9 and TRBJ2-7): DSGVTQTPKHLITATGQRVTLRCSPRSGDLSVYWYQQSLDQGLQFLIQYYNGEERAKGNILERFSAQQFPDLHSELNLSSLELGDSALYFCASSVASSGVIYEQYFGPGTRLTVT.

This chain links TRBV7-2 with TRBJ2-3; D not certain. Deletions cut 3 bases from V and 6 bases from J, with 7 bases between. This CDR3 has 12 residues. Germline CDR1 and CDR2: SGHTA and FQGNSA. The DNA of the CDR3 is TGTGCCAGCAGCTTTAGTGTGGATACGCAGTATTTT. Encoded protein: CASSFSVDTQYF.

V and J are TRBV6-5 and TRBJ1-6, with TRBD1 identical over 9 bases. Per the germline V gene, CDR1 is MNHEY and CDR2 is SVGAGI. The CDR3 totals 13 residues. With 8 bases clipped from V and 8 bases from J, the junction kept 4 bases outside the gene matches. The CDR3 DNA follows: TGTGCCAGCTACCGGGACAGGGATTCACCCCTCCACTTT. This codes for CASYRDRDSPLHF.

The chain couples TRBV5-1 to TRBJ1-4; unclear D gene. Germline CDR1 reads SGHRS; CDR2 reads YFSETQ. The CDR3 totals 14 residues. The germline V and J ends were trimmed by 3 bases and 5 bases, with 11 bases remaining between them. The CDR3, as DNA: TGCGCCAGCAGCTATGCAGGTTCGAATGAAAAACTGTTTTTT. The encoded protein is CASSYAGSNEKLFF.

This sequence joins TRBV6-4 and TRBJ1-2; no definite D call. Per the germline V gene, CDR1 is MRHNA and CDR2 is SNTAGT. The CDR3 covers 12 residues. V gave up 4 bases and J gave up 1 base, with 4 bases separating them. CDR3 bases: TGTGCCAGCAGTGGCAGTAACTATGGCTACACCTTC. Residues: CASSGSNYGYTF.

This chain joins TRBV29-1 and TRBJ2-2; possible D gene TRBD1, 6 bases. The CDR3 totals 18 residues. Per germline, CDR1 SQVTM and CDR2 ANQGSEA. V was pared by 2 bases and J by 4 bases, with 23 bases between. The CDR3 sequence is CSVEKLEATGSSTGELFF. In DNA form, the CDR3 reads TGCAGCGTTGAAAAACTCGAGGCCACAGGGTCGAGCACCGGGGAGCTGTTTTTT.

This chain connects TRBV6-5 to TRBJ2-7; 8 bases agree with TRBD2. Per the germline V gene, CDR1 is MNHEY and CDR2 is SVGAGI. V shed 5 bases and J 0 bases; nucleotides not matched to a gene: 6. The CDR3 sequence is 15 residues long. The DNA for the CDR3 is TGTGCCAGCAGTAAACCGGGGGGGATCTCCTACGAGCAGTACTTC. Translating gives CASSKPGGISYEQYF.

This clone was observed a few times. V is TRBV29-1 and J is TRBJ2-7, with 7 nucleotides matching TRBD1. After removal of 6 bases from V and 3 bases from J, the junction contained 5 bases not matched to a gene. Looked up from germline, CDR1 is SQVTM and CDR2 is ANQGSEA. This CDR3 contains 12 residues. The CDR3 nucleotides are TGCAGCGTGCGAAGGGACAGCTACGAGCAGTACTTC. The encoded protein is CSVRRDSYEQYF.

This clone showed up just a few times. This chain connects TRBV7-2 to TRBJ2-1; no reliable D call. The germline V and J ends were trimmed by 2 bases and 7 bases, with 9 bases remaining between them. CDR3 length: 13 amino acids. Per germline, CDR1 SGHTA and CDR2 FQGNSA. The CDR3 nucleotides read TGTGCCAGCAGCTTACAATACTATAATGAGCAGTTCTTC. Its translation is CASSLQYYNEQFF.

This chain connects TRBV19 to TRBJ2-7, with TRBD2 identical over 9 bases. This CDR3 has 15 residues. The germline V gene has CDR1 LNHDA and CDR2 SQIVND (reference sequence). Trimming removed 3 bases from V and 3 bases from J; junction bases left unmatched: 6. The chain's CDR3 is CASSMRREGIYEQYF. The CDR3 DNA sequence: TGTGCCAGTAGTATGAGGCGGGAGGGAATCTACGAGCAGTACTTC. Supplemented by reference TRBV19 and TRBJ2-7, the full variable domain reads DGGITQSPKYLFRKEGQNVTLSCEQNLNHDAMYWYRQDPGQGLRLIYYSQIVNDFQKGDIAEGYSVSREKKESFPLTVTSAQKNPTAFYLCASSMRREGIYEQYFGPGTRLTVT.

V usage is TRBV6-5 and J usage is TRBJ1-1, with 7 nucleotides matching TRBD1. Looked up from germline, CDR1 is MNHEY and CDR2 is SVGAGI. The trim removed 4 bases at V and 0 bases at J, leaving 5 bases unmatched. CDR3 length: 15 amino acids. CDR3: CASSWGQRMNTEAFF. The CDR3 nucleotides are TGTGCCAGCAGTTGGGGACAGCGAATGAACACTGAAGCTTTCTTT.

The CDR3 here is CASSLAQADTQYF. In DNA, the CDR3 is TGTGCCAGCAGCTTAGCACAGGCAGATACGCAGTATTTT. The genes are TRBV11-3 and TRBJ2-3; D possibly corresponds to TRBD1 (5 bases). The V end was cut by 1 base, the J end by 4 bases, with 6 bases between. CDR3 length: 13 amino acids. CDR1 is SGHNT, CDR2 YENEEA, per germline.

This clone showed up just a few times. The chain uses TRBV4-1 and TRBJ1-5; D may be TRBD1 (6 bases). The CDR3 spans 16 residues. CDR1 is MGHRA, CDR2 YSYEKL, per germline. Between the trimmed V and J ends, which lost 0 bases and 7 bases, there was a span of 16 bases. The chain's CDR3 is CASSQDGRVQGQPQHF. Written as DNA, the CDR3 is TGCGCCAGCAGCCAAGATGGTCGGGTGCAGGGGCAGCCCCAGCATTTT.

The gene calls are TRBV15 and TRBJ2-3; 7 nucleotides line up with TRBD2. The CDR3 is 12 residues long. Trimming removed 3 bases from V and 6 bases from J; junction bases left unmatched: 0. Germline lookup yields CDR1 LNHNV and CDR2 YYDKDF (reference sequence). Here the CDR3 reads CATSRRGDTQYF. The CDR3 nucleotides read TGTGCCACCAGCAGGCGGGGGGATACGCAGTATTTT.

The genes are TRBV20-1 and TRBJ2-7; unclear D gene. The CDR3 spans 11 residues. The germline gives CDR1 DFQATT, CDR2 SNEGSKA (reference sequence). V was pared by 4 bases and J by 7 bases, with 11 bases between. CDR3 DNA: TGCAGTGCTAATGGGCCGCATGAGCAGTACTTC. Its protein product is CSANGPHEQYF.

The chain carries TRBV7-9 and TRBJ1-1; D is undetermined. The V gene's germline CDR1 is SEHNR and CDR2 FQNEAQ (reference sequence). The ends were cut back, 4 bases at V and 0 bases at J, with 12 bases in the middle. The CDR3 length is 15 residues. CDR3 residues: CASSYGIGMNTEAFF. Written as DNA, the CDR3 is TGTGCCAGCAGCTACGGAATCGGGATGAACACTGAAGCTTTCTTT.

This clone has only one observation. V gene TRBV4-3 combines with J gene TRBJ1-2; 7 bases map to TRBD1. With 0 bases clipped from V and 5 bases from J, the junction kept 6 bases outside the gene matches. Germline CDR1 reads LGHNA; CDR2 reads YSLEER. The CDR3 loop spans 15 amino acids. The DNA of the CDR3 is TGCGCCAGCAGCCAAGAAACAGGGGTTGGTTATGGCTACACCTTC. It encodes CASSQETGVGYGYTF.

The chain combines TRBV5-4 with TRBJ1-1; no reliable D call. The V end was cut by 0 bases, the J end by 3 bases, with 15 bases between. The CDR3 contains 16 residues. Germline V gene lookup returns CDR1 SGHNT and CDR2 YYREEE (reference sequence). The CDR3 is CASSLASGLGYTEAFF. DNA for the CDR3: TGTGCCAGCAGCTTGGCCAGCGGTCTGGGGTACACTGAAGCTTTCTTT.

The chain links TRBV18 to TRBJ1-2; TRBD1 matches at 7 bases. The trim removed 2 bases at V and 7 bases at J, leaving 4 bases unmatched. This CDR3 is 13 amino acids long. CDR1 and CDR2 (germline): KGHSH, LQKENI. The DNA for the CDR3 is TGTGCCAGCTCACCATACACAGGGGTTGGCTACACCTTC. This sequence encodes CASSPYTGVGYTF.

The J gene is TRBJ1-2, the V gene TRBV18, with D uncertain. Trimming cost V 3 bases and J 3 bases, with 11 bases left between them. Germline assignment: CDR1 KGHSH and CDR2 LQKENI. This CDR3 contains 14 residues. The CDR3 coding sequence is TGTGCCAGCTCACCGATCTCAGAAGACTATGGCTACACCTTC. It specifies CASSPISEDYGYTF. The whole variable domain, remainder taken from reference TRBV18 and TRBJ1-2, is NAGVMQNPRHLVRRRGQEARLRCSPMKGHSHVYWYRQLPEEGLKFMVYLQKENIIDESGMPKERFSAEFPKEGPSILRIQQVVRGDSAAYFCASSPISEDYGYTFGSGTRLTVV.